These T cell receptor beta chains were read from a single sample in a study of shared clonotypes between healthy human individuals. This table comes from immunoSEQ multiplex PCR, and its TCRdb copy is limited to in-frame clones, with some not included. The top ten hold 0.1% to 0.15% of the sample, which has just over 2,000,000 clones, 95% seen once. Sequencing was done on a sample of naive CD4+ T cells sorted from blood. These receptors originate from a young man in good health. Both conserved end residues are part of each CDR3. Each record gives: J gene, clone size, D gene, CDR3 length, V gene, CDR3 protein, CDR3 DNA. D genes are given only for firm matches. For some rows the clone size is stated as once, few or many, or as a class when expanded; others skip it.

j_gene: TRBJ2-7
abundance: -
d_gene: -
len: 17
v_gene: TRBV5-5
CDR3aa: CASTLPLTSPYSYEQYF
CDR3nt: TGTGCCAGCACCTTACCCTTAACTAGCCCGTACTCCTACGAGCAGTACTTC

j_gene: TRBJ2-5
abundance: -
d_gene: -
len: 14
v_gene: TRBV5-6
CDR3aa: CASSAGRNQETQYF
CDR3nt: TGTGCCAGCAGCGCAGGACGGAACCAAGAGACCCAGTACTTC

j_gene: TRBJ1-5
abundance: -
d_gene: -
len: 13
v_gene: TRBV30
CDR3aa: CAWTRDGNQPQHF
CDR3nt: TGTGCCTGGACCCGGGACGGTAATCAGCCCCAGCATTTT

j_gene: TRBJ2-7
abundance: -
d_gene: -
len: 13
v_gene: TRBV30
CDR3aa: CAAGRGKGVEQYF
CDR3nt: TGTGCGGCGGGAAGAGGGAAGGGGGTTGAGCAGTACTTC

j_gene: TRBJ2-3
abundance: -
d_gene: -
len: 15
v_gene: TRBV7-2
CDR3aa: CASSLAGAATDTQYF
CDR3nt: TGTGCCAGCAGCTTAGCGGGAGCGGCCACAGATACGCAGTATTTT

j_gene: TRBJ2-1
abundance: -
d_gene: -
len: 12
v_gene: TRBV9
CDR3aa: CASAGLYNEQFF
CDR3nt: TGTGCCAGCGCAGGCCTGTACAATGAGCAGTTCTTC

j_gene: TRBJ1-6
abundance: -
d_gene: -
len: 16
v_gene: TRBV10-3
CDR3aa: CAIIMEGGPRNSPLHF
CDR3nt: TGTGCCATCATAATGGAGGGGGGACCGAGGAATTCACCCCTCCACTTT

j_gene: TRBJ1-6
abundance: -
d_gene: -
len: 16
v_gene: TRBV15
CDR3aa: CATSPRGGSFNSPLHF
CDR3nt: TGTGCCACCAGTCCAAGGGGGGGGAGTTTTAATTCACCCCTCCACTTT

j_gene: TRBJ1-4
abundance: -
d_gene: TRBD1
len: 17
v_gene: TRBV13
CDR3aa: CASSLPPTGESRRRLFF
CDR3nt: TGTGCCAGCAGCCTCCCCCCGACAGGGGAGAGTAGGCGGAGACTGTTTTTT

j_gene: TRBJ2-1
abundance: -
d_gene: TRBD2
len: 16
v_gene: TRBV30
CDR3aa: CAWSVLSGSSYNEQFF
CDR3nt: TGTGCCTGGAGTGTACTCAGCGGGAGCTCCTACAATGAGCAGTTCTTC

j_gene: TRBJ2-7
abundance: -
d_gene: TRBD2
len: 13
v_gene: TRBV5-1
CDR3aa: CASSKTSGYEQYF
CDR3nt: TGCGCCAGCAGCAAGACTAGCGGCTACGAGCAGTACTTC

j_gene: TRBJ1-6
abundance: -
d_gene: -
len: 14
v_gene: TRBV30
CDR3aa: CAWTQSSLNSPLHF
CDR3nt: TGTGCCTGGACCCAGAGTTCCCTTAATTCACCCCTCCACTTT

j_gene: TRBJ2-3
abundance: -
d_gene: TRBD2
len: 15
v_gene: TRBV6-5
CDR3aa: CASSYGSGKLDTQYF
CDR3nt: TGTGCCAGCAGTTACGGTAGCGGGAAGCTGGATACGCAGTATTTT

j_gene: TRBJ1-1
abundance: -
d_gene: TRBD1
len: 13
v_gene: TRBV29-1
CDR3aa: CSVAGGLVTEAFF
CDR3nt: TGCAGCGTCGCAGGGGGCTTGGTCACTGAAGCTTTCTTT

j_gene: TRBJ2-2
abundance: -
d_gene: TRBD1
len: 15
v_gene: TRBV7-3
CDR3aa: CASSVQGASTGELFF
CDR3nt: TGTGCCAGCAGCGTACAGGGGGCGTCCACCGGGGAGCTGTTTTTT

j_gene: TRBJ1-2
abundance: -
d_gene: -
len: 13
v_gene: TRBV28
CDR3aa: CASSLYEGYGYTF
CDR3nt: TGTGCCAGCAGTTTATACGAGGGCTATGGCTACACCTTC

j_gene: TRBJ2-7
abundance: -
d_gene: -
len: 15
v_gene: TRBV2
CDR3aa: CASSPRPGGPYEQYF
CDR3nt: TGTGCCAGCAGTCCCAGGCCCGGGGGCCCCTACGAGCAGTACTTC

j_gene: TRBJ1-1
abundance: -
d_gene: -
len: 15
v_gene: TRBV6-5
CDR3aa: CASSYSGSMNTEAFF
CDR3nt: TGTGCCAGCAGTTACTCAGGGTCGATGAACACTGAAGCTTTCTTT

j_gene: TRBJ2-3
abundance: once
d_gene: TRBD2
len: 15
v_gene: TRBV5-1
CDR3aa: CASSLVEGGADTQYF
CDR3nt: TGCGCCAGCAGCTTAGTAGAGGGAGGGGCAGATACGCAGTATTTT

j_gene: TRBJ2-7
abundance: once
d_gene: TRBD2
len: 10
v_gene: TRBV2
CDR3aa: CAVGGTEQYF
CDR3nt: TGTGCGGTGGGAGGGACCGAGCAGTACTTC

j_gene: TRBJ1-2
abundance: -
d_gene: -
len: 15
v_gene: TRBV4-1
CDR3aa: CASSRGPTDNYGYTF
CDR3nt: TGCGCCAGCAGCCGGGGCCCGACAGATAACTATGGCTACACCTTC

j_gene: TRBJ2-5
abundance: -
d_gene: TRBD1
len: 14
v_gene: TRBV11-3
CDR3aa: CASSSSTGQETQYF
CDR3nt: TGTGCCAGCAGCTCTTCGACAGGGCAAGAGACCCAGTACTTC

j_gene: TRBJ2-1
abundance: once
d_gene: -
len: 14
v_gene: TRBV7-2
CDR3aa: CASSLGILANEQFF
CDR3nt: TGTGCCAGCAGCCTCGGGATTCTCGCCAATGAGCAGTTCTTC

j_gene: TRBJ2-5
abundance: -
d_gene: -
len: 13
v_gene: TRBV11-2
CDR3aa: CASSQGPQETQYF
CDR3nt: TGTGCCAGCAGCCAGGGACCTCAAGAGACCCAGTACTTC

j_gene: TRBJ1-5
abundance: -
d_gene: -
len: 13
v_gene: TRBV6-1
CDR3aa: CASRLTGSQPQHF
CDR3nt: TGTGCCAGCAGATTAACAGGGAGCCAGCCCCAGCATTTT

j_gene: TRBJ2-3
abundance: -
d_gene: TRBD2
len: 12
v_gene: TRBV29-1
CDR3aa: CSVKTSGSTQYF
CDR3nt: TGCAGCGTTAAGACTAGCGGGAGTACGCAGTATTTT

j_gene: TRBJ1-2
abundance: -
d_gene: -
len: 12
v_gene: TRBV29-1
CDR3aa: CSVYRFNYGYTF
CDR3nt: TGCAGCGTTTACAGGTTTAACTATGGCTACACCTTC